The 22 T cell receptor beta chains below come from one sample, sequenced in a study of T cell responses to AZD1222 COVID-19 vaccine (dated by TCRdb to the early 2020s). The time point label, as the study defines it: about 28 days (+/-7) after the second vaccine dose. The treatment or condition label for this specimen denotes: meningococcal conjugate vaccine given as trial control. The protocol used for the library was the immunoSEQ multiplex PCR assay. Here the immuneACCESS table is served through TCRdb, limited to in-frame sequences with V and J called. Missing clones are a known gap in these copies; in checked studies unresolved V genes cover under half, and the rest lacks a known reason. The table for this sample lists some 150,000 clones; roughly 85% of them were counted only once. Clones ranked in the top ten supply about 7.9% of the sample. The sample consisted of peripheral blood, taken 28 days after the second dose of the MenACWY control vaccine. These receptors all come from an adult who received the MenACWY meningococcal vaccine as a control.

The chain recombines TRBV6-5 with TRBJ2-7; no clear D. The CDR3 has 15 amino acids. The germline CDR1 and CDR2 sequences are MNHEY and SVGAGI. V lost 6 bases to trimming and J lost 0 bases, with 15 bases between them. The CDR3 reads CASSSRLTLSYEQYV. The CDR3 DNA follows: TGTGCCAGCAGCTCTAGGTTGACCCTCTCCTACGAGCAGTACGTC.

The chain recombines TRBV14 with TRBJ1-2; D gene unclear. The V end was cut by 2 bases, the J end by 8 bases, with 12 bases between. The CDR3 runs to 13 residues. Germline CDR1 is SGHDN and CDR2 is FVKESK. The CDR3: CASSQQFSSGYTF. The CDR3 DNA is TGTGCCAGCAGCCAACAATTCTCGAGCGGCTACACCTTC.

The V and J genes are TRBV5-1 and TRBJ1-2; D possibly corresponds to TRBD1 (6 bases). Germline values: CDR1 SGHRS, CDR2 YFSETQ. Trimming cost V 3 bases and J 0 bases, with 15 bases left between them. The CDR3 has 16 residues. The CDR3 coding sequence is TGCGCCAGCAGCTACGGGACAACACTTTCTAACTATGGCTACACCTTC. It yields the protein CASSYGTTLSNYGYTF.

The J gene is TRBJ1-1, the V gene TRBV12-5; 9 bases agree with TRBD1. Trimming took 5 bases from V and 5 from J; bases not matched to a gene: 6. CDR3 length: 14 residues. The germline V gene has CDR1 LGHNT and CDR2 FRNRAP. CDR3: CASGLRQGGTEAFF. As DNA, the CDR3 is TGTGCTAGTGGTCTTAGACAGGGGGGGACTGAAGCTTTCTTT.

The V gene is TRBV7-2, the J gene TRBJ2-4, with 11 bases fitting TRBD2. The CDR3 sequence is 15 residues long. Germline loops: CDR1 SGHTA, CDR2 FQGNSA. With V trimmed by 4 bases and J by 7 bases, 6 bases remained unmatched. The CDR3 region has the DNA TGTGCCAGCAGCTCGGGACTAGCGGTTAAGAACATTCAGTACTTC. Translated, it gives CASSSGLAVKNIQYF.

The V and J genes are TRBV30 and TRBJ1-5; D unresolved. V shed 4 bases and J shed 0 bases, with 7 bases lying between them. The CDR3 is 13 residues long. Germline CDR1 is GTSNPN and CDR2 is SVGIG (reference sequence). The CDR3 DNA reads TGTGCCTGGACGGGATATAGCAATCAGCCCCAGCATTTT. Protein sequence: CAWTGYSNQPQHF.

This clone was counted only a few times. This chain connects TRBV6-6 to TRBJ1-1, with a possible D match to TRBD1 (5 bases). Germline lookup yields CDR1 MNHNY and CDR2 SVGAGI (reference sequence). Trimming took 2 bases from V and 4 from J, leaving 14 bases between them. This CDR3 has 15 amino acids. CDR3 DNA sequence: TGTGCCAGCAGTTACGGATGGGGGGTCGGCACTGAAGCTTTCTTT. Its protein is CASSYGWGVGTEAFF.

A remark on this clone: This sample also contains other DNA sequences that code for the same CDR3. This rearrangement joins TRBV7-2 to TRBJ2-1; no clear D gene. V lost 5 bases and J 5 bases, leaving 13 bases between the germline ends. The CDR3 covers 14 residues. Germline CDR1 reads SGHTA; CDR2 reads FQGNSA. Written as DNA, the CDR3 is TGTGCCAGCAGCGGGCCTCGACCCGACAATGAGCAGTTCTTC. Amino acids: CASSGPRPDNEQFF.

The gene calls are TRBV24-1 and TRBJ2-5; D is unclear. Trimming took 5 bases from V and 4 from J, leaving 10 bases between them. The CDR3 contains 13 residues. Germline values: CDR1 KGHDR, CDR2 SFDVKD. CDR3 DNA sequence: TGTGCCACCAGTGTGGCCAGCTCAGAGACCCAGTACTTC. It yields the protein CATSVASSETQYF.

The rearrangement links TRBV19 to TRBJ1-2; 8 bases line up with TRBD1. The CDR3 sequence is 15 residues long. CDR1 and CDR2 (germline): LNHDA, SQIVND (reference sequence). The V gene end was trimmed by 7 bases and the J gene end by 5 bases; junction bases not matched to a gene: 12. CDR3 sequence: CASKRTGRSGYGYTF. In DNA, the CDR3 is TGTGCCAGTAAAAGGACAGGGAGATCGGGATATGGCTACACCTTC. Supplemented by reference TRBV19 and TRBJ1-2, the full variable domain reads DGGITQSPKYLFRKEGQNVTLSCEQNLNHDAMYWYRQDPGQGLRLIYYSQIVNDFQKGDIAEGYSVSREKKESFPLTVTSAQKNPTAFYLCASKRTGRSGYGYTFGSGTRLTVV.

This sequence joins TRBV4-2 and TRBJ2-5; 9 bases map to TRBD2. J lost 5 bases, V lost 2 bases, and 3 bases had no gene match. Germline V lookup: CDR1 LGHNA, CDR2 YNFKEQ. The CDR3 totals 14 residues. CDR3 sequence (DNA): TGTGCCAGCAGCCAACCCGGACTAGCGGAGACCCAGTACTTC. The encoded protein is CASSQPGLAETQYF.

This clone was counted a single time. CDR3 bases: TGTGCCAGCAGTGAAGCACAGGGGACCCTAAGGCAGCCCCAGCATTTT. Translated, it gives CASSEAQGTLRQPQHF. This chain uses TRBV2 with TRBJ1-5; TRBD1 matches 7 bases. V lost 0 bases and J lost 7; bases outside the gene matches: 9. Germline assignment: CDR1 SNHLY and CDR2 FYNNEI. The CDR3 has 16 amino acids.

This rearrangement joins TRBV2 to TRBJ1-6; 10 bases agree with TRBD1. V dropped 8 bases and J dropped 9; count of bases not matched to a gene: 4. CDR1 SNHLY and CDR2 FYNNEI come from the germline V gene. The CDR3 has 13 amino acids. In nucleotides, the CDR3 is TGTGCCAGCGAGGGACAGGGGCTTTCACCCCTCCACTTT. Its protein product is CASEGQGLSPLHF.

Regarding this clone: The same CDR3 also results from other DNA sequences found in this sample. The chain is built from TRBV15 and TRBJ1-3; TRBD1 might be the D (5 bases). Germline lookup yields CDR1 LNHNV and CDR2 YYDKDF (reference sequence). V gave up 0 bases and J gave up 1 base, with 7 bases separating them. This CDR3 comprises 15 residues. CDR3 amino acids: CATSRDRVSGNTIYF. For the CDR3, the DNA is TGTGCCACCAGCAGAGACAGGGTATCTGGAAACACCATATATTTT.

This chain uses TRBV5-4 with TRBJ2-1; D unresolved. The CDR3 is made up of 14 amino acids. Germline values: CDR1 SGHNT, CDR2 YYREEE (reference sequence). V dropped 4 bases and J dropped 5 bases, with 13 bases sitting between them. In nucleotides, the CDR3 is TGTGCCAGCAGCCGGTCGGCCTCTAACAATGAGCAGTTCTTC. Amino acids: CASSRSASNNEQFF.

The genes are TRBV19 and TRBJ2-1; TRBD1 agrees at 11 bases. V dropped 3 bases and J dropped 7; count of bases not matched to a gene: 8. CDR1 and CDR2 (germline): LNHDA, SQIVND (reference sequence). This CDR3 comprises 16 residues. This CDR3 is CASSIRDRGSRNEQFF. DNA of the CDR3: TGTGCCAGTAGTATCCGGGACAGGGGGAGTAGGAATGAGCAGTTCTTC.

The V gene is TRBV6-2 or TRBV6-3, the J gene TRBJ1-1, with no clear D. V gave up 6 bases and J gave up 0 bases, with 14 bases separating them. CDR3 length equals 15 residues. The germline V gene has CDR1 MNHEY and CDR2 SVGEGT. Here the CDR3 DNA reads TGTGCCAGCAGCGCCCCAGGAGTTGTGAACACTGAAGCTTTCTTT. It is translated as CASSAPGVVNTEAFF.

The gene calls are TRBV4-2 and TRBJ2-3, with TRBD1 matching 7 bases. The CDR3 spans 15 residues. After removal of 1 base from V and 4 bases from J, the junction contained 5 bases not matched to a gene. Germline V gene lookup returns CDR1 LGHNA and CDR2 YNFKEQ. CDR3 protein: CASSQGGGEADTQYF. The CDR3 nucleotides are TGTGCCAGCAGCCAAGGAGGGGGCGAGGCAGATACGCAGTATTTT.

This clone was counted a few times. J is TRBJ1-1 and V is TRBV6-5; TRBD1 aligns across 7 bases. CDR1 is MNHEY, CDR2 SVGAGI, per germline. J gave up 1 base and V 5 bases, and 7 bases lay outside the gene matches. The CDR3 is 15 amino acids. Here the CDR3 reads CASSPPRQGNTEAFF. The CDR3 nucleotides read TGTGCCAGCAGTCCTCCCCGACAGGGGAACACTGAAGCTTTCTTT.

The chain carries TRBV9 and TRBJ2-2; a weak D match, TRBD2 (6 bases). Trimming left V 2 bases short and J 6 bases short, with 20 bases between. Germline V gene sequence: CDR1 SGDLS, CDR2 YYNGEE. The CDR3 is 17 amino acids. DNA for the CDR3: TGTGCCAGCAGCGTCGCACCGGGGGTGACTATCGCCGGGGAGCTGTTTTTT. This gives the protein CASSVAPGVTIAGELFF.

In this sample, this clone turned up once. The chain uses TRBV10-3 and TRBJ1-2; D perhaps matches TRBD1 (5 bases). This CDR3 spans 13 amino acids. Between the trimmed V and J ends, which lost 10 bases and 3 bases, there was a span of 15 bases. The germline CDR1 and CDR2 sequences are ENHRY and SYGVKD. CDR3 sequence: CASQGDVDYGYTF. The CDR3 DNA sequence: TGTGCCAGCCAGGGAGATGTGGACTATGGCTACACCTTC.

V usage is TRBV3-1 (or the pseudogene TRBV3-2) and J usage is TRBJ1-1; D not resolved. The CDR3 has 14 amino acids. Trimming stripped 0 bases from V and 5 bases from J, with 10 bases between. Germline CDR1 reads LGHDT; CDR2 reads YNNKEL (reference sequence). CDR3 residues: CASSQDLTATEAFF. In nucleotides, the CDR3 is TGTGCCAGCAGCCAAGATCTTACAGCTACTGAAGCTTTCTTT.